The clone carrying this T cell receptor (beta chain) was seen repeatedly, ten times or more. Its antigen is not identified. Germline V CDR1 and CDR2: MNHEY, SVGEGT. CDR3 length: 13 residues. V lost 3 bases and J 6 bases, leaving 12 bases between the germline ends. These data are taken from a study of CD8+CD57+ T cells in acquired aplastic anemia. Overall study context: Each DNA sample taken from sorted CD4+ and CD8+ cells came to 3 to 4 ug on average.

The TCR beta profiling, which covered VDJ combination and CDR3 sequence, was carried out using genomic DNA as the template. TCRdb itself ran the reads through MiXCR, one entry per CDR3 protein. The sample carries under 250,000 distinct CDR3 sequences, around 45% recorded once. Patients who underwent sequencing had shown CD8+CD57+ cell expansion by flow cytometry. Each patient carried a diagnosis of severe acquired aplastic anemia. Therapy had not been given to patients before blood sampling. Study-level points and caveats: Approximately 27 CD8+ CDR3 sequences occurred in both the patients and the controls.

What was sequenced was sorted CD4+, CD8+, or CD8+CD57+ T cells (not recorded which) from PBMCs. The TCR was taken from a human donor with aplastic anemia. V and J are TRBV6-2 or TRBV6-3 and TRBJ2-7, with a tentative D call TRBD2 (6 bases). The CDR3 sequence is CASSYRAAGEQYF. For the CDR3, the DNA is TGTGCCAGCAGTTATAGGGCAGCGGGCGAGCAGTACTTC.